This section outlines one TCR beta chain sequence together with its context. Its antigen is currently not known. No base qualities exist here, and no much larger clone lies one base off it. This record belongs to a study of cytomegalovirus exposure and HLA in healthy donors listed by TCRdb under 2017. Some background on the complete study: According to an earlier analysis of several hundred of the donors, 200 million or so T cells yielded some 120 million unique TCR beta sequences and less than 300 Gb of sequence data. Typing coverage differed by locus: A, B, C, DRB1 and DQB1 were typed in roughly 620-630 donors, DQA1 in roughly 500, DPA1 in around 580, and DPB1 in around 440. HLA typing included class I and class II loci at four-digit resolution. In a later genetic analysis, genome-wide SNP genotypes for about 55% of the roughly 700 donors were used, and that subset was treated as a discovery cohort. To study patterns of TCR occurrence, a later analysis re-analyzed previously published TCR beta repertoires from 500 to 850 donors and added high-resolution HLA genotyping. The study was designed to test whether signatures of past pathogen exposure could be identified by cataloging public T cell receptors. Among the roughly 370 genotyped donors, 81% belonged to the genetic ancestry cluster associated with self-reported Caucasian donors. A few DR-DQ haplotypes were treated as single units for association and clustering because of strong linkage in the cohort. Around 300 gigabases of sequencing data and approximately 85 million unique TCR sequences were included in an early release covering over 600 HLA-typed donors. Donor age, sex, ethnicity and CMV serostatus were compiled alongside the repertoire data. On average, about 240,000 unique TCR beta nucleotide sequences were sequenced per donor among 350 to 400 genotyped donors of the cohort, with roughly 20% of those sequences being non-productive. To predict cytomegalovirus infection status, the study brought together high-throughput TCR immunosequencing, statistical association of individual TCRs with disease status, and machine learning. An earlier analysis of 500 to 650 of the donors applied high-throughput TCR beta sequencing to assess whether each TCR beta V gene segment acted as functional or pseudogenic. The study used immunosequencing to profile the T cell repertoires of some 600 subjects and linked those repertoires to cytomegalovirus serostatus. In the later analysis, no new phenotypic data were used to find candidate immune exposures; instead, reliance was placed on TCR beta sequences and their occurrence across donors. Along with the approximately 650-subject first cohort, a separate validation cohort of 120 different subjects was used. Every discovery cohort repertoire had been produced on one sequencing platform. Results and caveats for the whole study, not just this receptor: An earlier analysis of around 600 of the donors showed that most TCR beta V segments appeared in productive rearrangements either about 87% or about 30% of the time, which broadly matched IMGT annotations. The authors suggested that the approach could potentially be extended to other disease states and immunological phenotypes. In a later genetic analysis, a missense DCLRE1C variant was associated with V-gene and J-gene trimming of TCR beta chains, and the association was replicated in an independent cohort. Correlated functional status among segregating V segments might be attributable to linkage disequilibrium, but an unknown experimental factor could not be ruled out. The presence/absence analyses assumed that sequencing depth was roughly uniform across donors, and that assumption may not be true. Because HLA typing was missing for some donors at each locus, association tests included only the typed subset. In a later analysis, most CMV-associated TCR beta chains were found to appear HLA-restricted, with HLA associations seemingly driven largely by CMV exposure. In a later analysis, the rate of TCR association differed among HLA loci, with DRB1 alleles having the most associated TCRs and HLA-C alleles having the fewest. The study listed 150 to 200 TCR beta chains as associated with cytomegalovirus. A later analysis associated some 17,000 TCR beta sequences with specific HLA alleles at a false discovery rate of 0.05. A few of the identified cytomegalovirus-associated TCR beta chains were confirmed in vitro to be specific for cytomegalovirus antigens. According to a later genetic analysis, donors in an Asian-associated ancestry cluster had fewer N-insertions in productive TCRs than the approximately 700-donor mean. A further reported finding was that TCR beta sequences accurately predicted the HLA-A and HLA-B alleles for most subjects in the first cohort. Some IMGT-functional V segments, including TRBV6-2 and TRBV6-3, could not be distinguished by the 87-base-pair reads and were therefore excluded. When HLA alleles, especially DR and DQ, strongly co-occurred, TCR associations were difficult to assign to individual alleles. Immune exposure information for the cohort was limited to CMV serostatus. In a later analysis, HLA-associated TCR beta chains showed more clonal expansion and lower generation probabilities than non-associated chains that were equally common. In this cohort, only TCR beta chains were sequenced, and detectable features were limited by the absence of alpha or paired-chain data. A later analysis reported that several top co-occurrence clusters appeared linked to parvovirus B19, influenza, CMV and Epstein-Barr virus. Because counts were too low, around 18 rarely observed V segments, including chromosome 9 orphons, were left out of the earlier analysis of several hundred of the donors. Cytomegalovirus status was reported to be diagnosed by the classifier with high specificity and sensitivity in both the original and validation cohorts. Across donors, most TCR sequences were observed very rarely, whereas some public TCRs were present in many individuals. A group of highly shared sequence variants was considered likely to be a technical artifact of the sequencing pipeline.

The cohort comprised some 680 healthy bone marrow donors. All cohort members were sampled while nominally healthy, although unrecorded immune exposures were likely present. The donor was CMV seronegative and was included in the group of 352 seronegative cohort members. A peripheral blood sample was provided by each donor, and peripheral blood mononuclear cells were used for TCR beta sequencing. Genomic DNA was extracted from the blood cell samples with the Qiagen DNeasy Blood Extraction Kit. The library was prepared using the immunoSEQ multiplex PCR assay. A mixture of 60 forward primers for TCR Vbeta segments and 13 reverse primers for TCR Jbeta segments was used in the multiplex PCR. Amplification of the CDR3 region of rearranged TCR beta genes was performed with a multiplex PCR assay on genomic DNA. On the Illumina HiSeq System, the amplified TCR beta libraries were sequenced as 87-base-pair reads. Per the original workflow: A later analysis tallied around 82 million unique TCR beta chains across the 700 or so repertoires, and roughly 11 million of those chains were shared by two or more donors. Raw reads were error-corrected and collapsed into unique sequences with a nearest-neighbor algorithm that merged closely related sequences to remove PCR and sequencing errors. Alignment of CDR3 sequences to IMGT reference sequences was used to assign V, D and J gene segments. For a sequence to be retained, a match of at least six nucleotides to both a V gene segment and a J gene segment was required. Rearrangements were classified as productive when the CDR3 lacked stop codons and remained in frame with V and J, and all other rearrangements were classified as non-productive. CDR3 was defined by IMGT convention, running from the second conserved V-encoded cysteine to the conserved J-encoded phenylalanine. The earlier analysis of some 550 of the donors excluded any sequence lacking an unambiguous match to a single V gene segment. An earlier analysis of fewer than 750 of the donors called V segments functional above 56.7% productive rearrangements and segregating when the between-donor standard deviation exceeded 5%. A statistical classification framework was developed to diagnose cytomegalovirus status using the catalog of TCR beta chain sequences. A later analysis assigned V and J genes by comparing TCR nucleotide sequences with IMGT/GENE-DB human TR gene sequences. Using the TCRdist pipeline, a later analysis assigned CDR3 sequences along with most-parsimonious VDJ recombination scenarios. In a later analysis, every TCR beta chain was defined by the combination of its CDR3 amino acid sequence and its V-gene family, and reads without a unique V-gene family were dropped. A later analysis removed roughly 590 highly shared, low-generation-probability nucleotide sequences to deal with suspected cross-contamination and a sequencing artifact. A later analysis calculated a clonal expansion index for each public chain from normalized within-repertoire ranks of inferred template counts. A later analysis computed generation probabilities with a VDJ recombination model fitted to out-of-frame rearrangements, and checked the results against IGoR. In a later analysis, TCR-TCR, TCR-HLA and TCR-CMV co-occurrence was scored with hypergeometric tests, and a repertoire-size bias correction was applied to TCR pairs. A later analysis estimated false discovery rates by permuting HLA or CMV assignments 20 times. In a later analysis, co-occurring TCRs were grouped with DBSCAN, and TCRdist sequence similarity was added when clustering was performed within HLA-allele-positive subsets. Repertoires with fewer than 30,000 or more than 120,000 public chains were left out of co-occurrence clustering, as were about 5 repertoires with anomalous nucleotide sharing. Not all clones reach the TCRdb copy of this immuneACCESS table, which keeps in-frame sequences only. Checked studies attribute under half of the gap to unresolved V genes and leave the rest unexplained. V, J and clone size are those of that table, while D and trimming were read from the DNA. Within this sample are about 110,000 clones, with about four fifths of them counted one time only. Approximately 2.2% of the sample is taken by the ten largest.

The junction carries 7 bases between V and J, which are trimmed by 1 base and 5 bases respectively. Looking up the germline V gene yields CDR1 SGHAT and CDR2 FQNNGV. There are 13 amino acids in the CDR3, from cysteine to phenylalanine inclusive. Of all the DNA, just the CDR3 is kept, 39 bases in frame from base 1. The sequence derives from a young man in good health and CMV-seronegative. The sequence is built from TRBV11-2 and TRBJ2-3, with the D segment identity uncertain. The source material was PBMCs. The CDR3 region has the sequence CASSLVIRDTQYF. The nucleotides read TGTGCCAGCAGCTTAGTAATTAGAGATACGCAGTATTTT.